This T cell receptor (beta chain) comes out of a study of vaccination and CD4 T cells after COVID-19. On the study more broadly: A median of around 70 days (range 14 to 241) separated dose two from the taking of post-vaccine samples.

Overall study results and limits: Median counts of SARS-CoV-2-reactive clonotypes increased from around 20 to 38; this difference was not significant.

The study sequenced cultured CD4+ T cell DNA using the Oncomine TCR Beta short-read assay. Scientists extracted genomic DNA from CD4+ T cells grown in culture. TCRdb ran MiXCR on the PCR reads and lists one entry per CDR3 protein. The sample gives approximately 12,000 distinct CDR3 sequences, 48% of which show up once; more than 14% is in the top ten. Treatment denoted: approximately nine-day PBMC culture with coronavirus spike peptide pools or control peptides (ViraFEST assay). There were positive PCR dates ranging from March to December 2020, all predating US Alpha, Beta and Delta variants. To note about this clonotype: Its antigen is unknown.

Germline CDR1 and CDR2: MNHEY and SVGEGT. This CDR3 region has 16 residues. The trim removed 8 bases at V and 3 bases at J, leaving 14 bases unmatched. The rearrangement joins TRBV6-2 or TRBV6-3 to TRBJ2-7; 9 bases align to TRBD1. This receptor was identified in a human donor who had recovered from COVID-19. Sequenced sample: CD4+ T cells from blood, cultured in vitro. The CDR3 loop is CASVPVGTGHFYEQYF. The CDR3 nucleotides are TGTGCCAGCGTCCCGGTCGGGACAGGGCATTTCTACGAGCAGTACTTC.